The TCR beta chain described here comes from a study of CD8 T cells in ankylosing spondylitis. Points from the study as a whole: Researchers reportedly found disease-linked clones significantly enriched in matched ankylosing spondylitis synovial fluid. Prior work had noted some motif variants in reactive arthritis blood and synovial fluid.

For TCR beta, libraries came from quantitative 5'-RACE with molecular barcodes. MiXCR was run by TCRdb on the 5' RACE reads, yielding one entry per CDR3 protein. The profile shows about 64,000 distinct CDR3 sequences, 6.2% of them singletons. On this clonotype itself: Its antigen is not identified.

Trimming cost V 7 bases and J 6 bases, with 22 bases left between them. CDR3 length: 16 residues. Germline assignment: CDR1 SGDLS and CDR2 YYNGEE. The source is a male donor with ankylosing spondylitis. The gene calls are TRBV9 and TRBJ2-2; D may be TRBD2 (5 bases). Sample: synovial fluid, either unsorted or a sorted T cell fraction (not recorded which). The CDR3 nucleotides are TGTGCCAGCGGAAGAAGCGGTTCGTTCCTTCCCGGGGAGCTGTTTTTT. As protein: CASGRSGSFLPGELFF.